This T cell receptor (beta chain) was sequenced during a study of cytomegalovirus exposure and HLA in healthy donors. Study outcomes and limitations: Usually a TCR sequence was rare, but some public TCRs were found in many donors.

Profiled with immunoSEQ multiplex PCR; TCRdb holds only in-frame clones, not every one. The repertoire holds some 150,000 clones, with approximately 91% as singletons. A remark on this clone: Its specificity is not known.

The CDR3 loop spans 15 amino acids. V shed 0 bases and J shed 5 bases, with 13 bases lying between them. The germline CDR1 and CDR2 sequences are LGHNA and YNFKEQ. The rearrangement links TRBV4-2 to TRBJ2-5, with TRBD2 as a possible D gene (6 bases). The TCR sequence derives from a man between 18 and 29 years old in good health and CMV-seronegative. The material sequenced was PBMCs. The DNA for the CDR3 is TGTGCCAGCAGCCAAGAGAATACGGGGGAGGAGACCCAGTACTTC. It codes for CASSQENTGEETQYF.